Here is one T cell receptor (beta chain) with its context. Its target is unknown. With 2 bases removed from V and 4 bases from J, the gap between germline ends came to 14 bases. Per germline, CDR1 SGHVS and CDR2 FQNEAQ. The CDR3 extends over 15 amino acids. The data originate from a study of T cell responses to AZD1222 COVID-19 vaccine. Points from the study as a whole: Spike regions recognized by vaccine-associated CD4 TCRs spanned the protein, led by 160-218 and 743-854. Baseline seropositivity characterized only a handful of AZD1222 recipients.

Produced via immunoSEQ multiplex PCR; TCRdb's table is partial and in-frame only. Among under 140,000 clones listed, 85% to 95% were seen once. This rearrangement joins TRBV7-8 to TRBJ1-2; D ambiguous. Source: peripheral blood, taken on day 0 of AZD1222 vaccination. This TCR was recovered from an adult in good health. The CDR3, as DNA: TGTGCCAGCAGCTTAAGTCCAGGCTTCTTCTATGGCTACACCTTC. It translates to CASSLSPGFFYGYTF. Combining the CDR3 with reference TRBV7-8 and TRBJ1-2 gives the whole variable domain GAGVSQSPRYKVAKRGQDVALRCDPISGHVSLFWYQQALGQGPEFLTYFQNEAQLDKSGLPSDRFFAERPEGSVSTLKIQRTQQEDSAVYLCASSLSPGFFYGYTFGSGTRLTVV.